The 6 T cell receptor beta chains reported below all come from one sample, sequenced in a study of blood T cell repertoires in COVID-19. The data were produced by immunoSEQ multiplex PCR, yet TCRdb's version contains in-frame clones alone and is incomplete. The repertoire includes about 310,000 clones, roughly 84% of them detected once, and 1% sits in the top ten. The sample consisted of peripheral blood. Receptor source: a man aged 45-65 years with active or convalescent COVID-19.

CDR3 coding DNA: TGTGCCAGCAGTTTAGTGGCAGGGAATCGCCCCGGAAAAATAGCCAAAAACATTCAGTACTTC. Amino acid sequence: CASSLVAGNRPGKIAKNIQYF. The chain couples TRBV28 to TRBJ2-4, with D possibly TRBD1 on 5 matching bases. The CDR3 is 21 amino acids. CDR1 and CDR2 (germline): MDHEN, SYDVKM. The V and J ends lost 2 bases and 0 bases respectively, with 26 bases between them.

This sequence joins TRBV10-1 and TRBJ1-1; 7 positions match TRBD1. The germline V gene encodes CDR1 WNHNN and CDR2 SYGVQD (reference sequence). The CDR3 runs 13 residues. The V segment lost 6 bases and the J segment 3 bases; nucleotides outside the gene matches: 4. The CDR3 protein is CASREDRDTEAFF. The CDR3 DNA is TGCGCCAGCAGGGAAGACAGGGACACTGAAGCTTTCTTT.

This clone was seen only once. CDR3 sequence reads: CASSQESRTEAFF. CDR3 in DNA: TGCGCCAGCAGCCAAGAGTCGAGAACTGAAGCTTTCTTT. V and J are TRBV4-3 and TRBJ1-1, with D unclear. The germline V and J ends were trimmed by 0 bases and 5 bases, with 7 bases remaining between them. Germline V CDR1 and CDR2: LGHNA, YSLEER. CDR3 size: 13 residues.

The chain couples TRBV24-1 to TRBJ2-7; weak D call: TRBD2 (6 bases). The CDR3 covers 14 residues. With 10 bases removed from V and 7 bases from J, the gap between germline ends came to 22 bases. Germline CDR1 is KGHDR and CDR2 is SFDVKD. The CDR3 DNA reads as TGTGCCACAGGGGACTCCGGGACTCCGAGAGAGCAGTACTTC. Translated, it gives CATGDSGTPREQYF.

The gene calls are TRBV6-5 and TRBJ1-6, with 8 bases aligning to TRBD1. V trimming: 4 bases; J trimming: 3 bases; junction bases outside the gene matches: 5. The CDR3 consists of 16 residues. Germline lookup yields CDR1 MNHEY and CDR2 SVGAGI. The CDR3 region is CASSLNTGGYNSPLHF. The CDR3 coding sequence is TGTGCCAGCAGTTTAAACACAGGGGGCTATAATTCACCCCTCCACTTT.

The gene calls are TRBV5-4 and TRBJ1-2; D possibly corresponds to TRBD1 (6 bases). The CDR3 spans 15 residues. The germline V and J ends were trimmed by 0 bases and 8 bases, with 17 bases remaining between them. CDR1 and CDR2 (germline): SGHNT, YYREEE (reference sequence). CDR3 DNA sequence: TGTGCCAGCAGCTTGGGTTACGACAGGCCAGGCGGCTACACCTTC. Protein: CASSLGYDRPGGYTF.